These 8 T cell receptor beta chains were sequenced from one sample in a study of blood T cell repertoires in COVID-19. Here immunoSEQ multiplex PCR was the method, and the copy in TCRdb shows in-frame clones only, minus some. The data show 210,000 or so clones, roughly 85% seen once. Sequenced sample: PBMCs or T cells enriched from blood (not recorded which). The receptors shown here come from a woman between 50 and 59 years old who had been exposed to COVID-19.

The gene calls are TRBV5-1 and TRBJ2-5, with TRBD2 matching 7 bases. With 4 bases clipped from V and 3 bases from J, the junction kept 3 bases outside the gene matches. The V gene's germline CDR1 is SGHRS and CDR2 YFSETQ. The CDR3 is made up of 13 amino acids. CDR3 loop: CASSGGEKETQYF. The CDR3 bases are TGCGCCAGCAGCGGGGGGGAGAAAGAGACCCAGTACTTC.

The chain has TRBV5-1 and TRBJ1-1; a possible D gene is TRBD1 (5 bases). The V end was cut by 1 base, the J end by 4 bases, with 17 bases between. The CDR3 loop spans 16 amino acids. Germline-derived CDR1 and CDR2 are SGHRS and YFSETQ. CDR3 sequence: CASSLWGRSASTEAFF. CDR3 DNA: TGCGCCAGCAGCTTGTGGGGCCGTAGTGCTAGCACTGAAGCTTTCTTT.

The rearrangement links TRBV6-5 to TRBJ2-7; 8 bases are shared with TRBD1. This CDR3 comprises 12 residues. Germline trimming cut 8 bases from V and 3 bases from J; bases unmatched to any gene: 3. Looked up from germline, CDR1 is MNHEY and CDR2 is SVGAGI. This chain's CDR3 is CASRQGIYEQYF. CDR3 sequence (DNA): TGTGCCAGCCGACAGGGGATCTACGAGCAGTACTTC.

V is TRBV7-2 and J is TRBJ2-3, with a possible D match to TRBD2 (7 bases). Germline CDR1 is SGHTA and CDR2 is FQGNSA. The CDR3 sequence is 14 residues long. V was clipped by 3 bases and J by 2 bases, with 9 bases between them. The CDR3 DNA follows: TGTGCCAGCAGCTTCGGGGGGCCCACAGATACGCAGTATTTT. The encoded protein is CASSFGGPTDTQYF.

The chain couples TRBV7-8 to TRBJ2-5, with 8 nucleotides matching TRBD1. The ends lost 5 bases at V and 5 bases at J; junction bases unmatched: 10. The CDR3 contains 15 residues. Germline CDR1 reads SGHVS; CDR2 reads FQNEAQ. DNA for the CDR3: TGTGCCAGCAGCCGTTGGACAGGGATGGCGGAGACCCAGTACTTC. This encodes CASSRWTGMAETQYF.

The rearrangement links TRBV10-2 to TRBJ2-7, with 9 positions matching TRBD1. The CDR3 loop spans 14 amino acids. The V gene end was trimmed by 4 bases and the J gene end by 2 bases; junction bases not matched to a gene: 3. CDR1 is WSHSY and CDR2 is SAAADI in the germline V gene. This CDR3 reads CASSVGQGTYEQYF. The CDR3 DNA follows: TGCGCCAGCAGTGTAGGACAGGGGACCTACGAGCAGTACTTC.

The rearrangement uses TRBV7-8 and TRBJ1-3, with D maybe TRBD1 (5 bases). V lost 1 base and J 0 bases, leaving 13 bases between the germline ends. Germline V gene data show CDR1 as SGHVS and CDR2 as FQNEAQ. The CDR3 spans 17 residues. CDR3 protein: CASSLDPGGSSGNTIYF. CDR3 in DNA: TGTGCCAGCAGCTTAGACCCCGGGGGAAGCTCTGGAAACACCATATATTTT.

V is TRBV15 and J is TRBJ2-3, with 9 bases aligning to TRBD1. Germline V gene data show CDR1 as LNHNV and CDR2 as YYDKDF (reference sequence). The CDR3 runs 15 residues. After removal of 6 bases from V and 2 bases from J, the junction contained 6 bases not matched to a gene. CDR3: CATRLDRGNTDTQYF. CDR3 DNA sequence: TGTGCCACCAGGTTGGACAGGGGTAACACAGATACGCAGTATTTT.